The clone carrying this T cell receptor beta chain appeared a few times. Its antigen is unidentified. Additional DNA sequences in this sample encode the identical CDR3. This specimen comes from a study of beta chain features in type 1 diabetes. Whole-study context: Patient and healthy donor groups were alike in age, gender and cell yields.

Study-level findings and limits: A closer apparent resemblance between naive, central memory and Treg TCRB repertoires was seen in patients than in healthy donors. Type 1 diabetes patients had TCRB CDR3s that were shorter (moderately but significantly so) in all four CD4+ subsets.

cDNA synthesis used the whole RNA isolate, giving expressed TCRB sequences. Profiled with immunoSEQ multiplex PCR; TCRdb holds only in-frame clones, not every one. Among roughly 100,000 clones listed, around 30% were seen once. This CDR3 is 15 amino acids long. V was trimmed by 5 bases and J by 0 bases, leaving 13 bases between them. Per the germline V gene, CDR1 is MDHEN and CDR2 is SYDVKM. The sample consisted of central memory CD4+ T cells from blood. The V and J genes are TRBV28 and TRBJ1-2, with D tentatively TRBD1 (6 bases). The TCR sequence derives from a young woman with type 1 diabetes. The CDR3 region is CASSLPGHPNYGYTF. The CDR3 region has the DNA TGTGCCAGCAGTCTTCCGGGACACCCTAACTATGGCTACACCTTC.